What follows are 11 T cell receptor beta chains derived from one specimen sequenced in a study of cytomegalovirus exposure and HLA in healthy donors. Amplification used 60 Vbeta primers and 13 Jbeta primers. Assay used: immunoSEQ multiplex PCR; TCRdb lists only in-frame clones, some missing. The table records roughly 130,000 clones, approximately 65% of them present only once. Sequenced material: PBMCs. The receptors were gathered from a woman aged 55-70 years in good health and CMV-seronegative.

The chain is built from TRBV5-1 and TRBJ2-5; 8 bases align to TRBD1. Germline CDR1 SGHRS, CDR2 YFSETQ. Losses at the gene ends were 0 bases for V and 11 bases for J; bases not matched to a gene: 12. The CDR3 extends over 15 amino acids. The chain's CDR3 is CASSLGTGIYLEQYF. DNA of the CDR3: TGCGCCAGCAGCTTGGGGACAGGGATTTATTTGGAGCAGTACTTC.

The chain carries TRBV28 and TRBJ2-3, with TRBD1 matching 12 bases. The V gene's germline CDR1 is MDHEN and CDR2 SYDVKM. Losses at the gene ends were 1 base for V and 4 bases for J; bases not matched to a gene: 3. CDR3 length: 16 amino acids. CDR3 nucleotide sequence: TGTGCCAGCAGTTTATTGGGACAGGGGGCTGCAGATACGCAGTATTTT. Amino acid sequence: CASSLLGQGAADTQYF.

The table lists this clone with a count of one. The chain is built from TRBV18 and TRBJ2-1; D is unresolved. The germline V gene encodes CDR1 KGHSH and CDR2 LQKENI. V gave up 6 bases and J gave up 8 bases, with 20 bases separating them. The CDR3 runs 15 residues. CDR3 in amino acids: CASSLGSSTIDEQFF. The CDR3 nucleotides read TGTGCCAGCTCCCTCGGGTCCTCAACAATCGATGAGCAGTTCTTC. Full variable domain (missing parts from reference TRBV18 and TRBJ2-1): NAGVMQNPRHLVRRRGQEARLRCSPMKGHSHVYWYRQLPEEGLKFMVYLQKENIIDESGMPKERFSAEFPKEGPSILRIQQVVRGDSAAYFCASSLGSSTIDEQFFGPGTRLTVL.

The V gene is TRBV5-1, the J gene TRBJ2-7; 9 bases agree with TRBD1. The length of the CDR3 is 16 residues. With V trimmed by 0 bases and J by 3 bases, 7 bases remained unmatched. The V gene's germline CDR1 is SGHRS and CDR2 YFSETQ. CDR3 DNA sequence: TGCGCCAGCAGCTTGGGGGGACAGGGAATCGGCTACGAGCAGTACTTC. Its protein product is CASSLGGQGIGYEQYF. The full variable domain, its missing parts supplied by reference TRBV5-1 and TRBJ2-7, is KAGVTQTPRYLIKTRGQQVTLSCSPISGHRSVSWYQQTPGQGLQFLFEYFSETQRNKGNFPGRFSGRQFSNSRSEMNVSTLELGDSALYLCASSLGGQGIGYEQYFGPGTRLTVT.

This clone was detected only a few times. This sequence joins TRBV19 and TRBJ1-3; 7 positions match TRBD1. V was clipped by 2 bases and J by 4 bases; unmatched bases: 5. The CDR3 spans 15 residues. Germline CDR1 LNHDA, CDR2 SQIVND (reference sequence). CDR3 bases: TGTGCCAGTAGTATATATCCGGGACAGGGAAACACCATATATTTT. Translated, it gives CASSIYPGQGNTIYF. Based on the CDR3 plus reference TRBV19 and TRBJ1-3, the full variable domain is DGGITQSPKYLFRKEGQNVTLSCEQNLNHDAMYWYRQDPGQGLRLIYYSQIVNDFQKGDIAEGYSVSREKKESFPLTVTSAQKNPTAFYLCASSIYPGQGNTIYFGEGSWLTVV.

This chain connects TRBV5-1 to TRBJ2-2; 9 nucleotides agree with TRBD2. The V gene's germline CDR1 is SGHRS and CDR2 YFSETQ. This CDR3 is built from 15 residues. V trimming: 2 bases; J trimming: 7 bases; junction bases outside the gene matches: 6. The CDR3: CASSFGGGAGGELFF. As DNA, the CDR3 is TGCGCCAGCAGCTTTGGCGGGGGGGCCGGCGGGGAGCTGTTTTTT.

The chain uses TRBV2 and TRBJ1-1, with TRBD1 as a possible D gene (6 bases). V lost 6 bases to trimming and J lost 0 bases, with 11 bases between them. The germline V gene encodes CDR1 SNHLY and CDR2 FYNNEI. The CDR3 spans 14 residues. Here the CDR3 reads CASRSGHLNTEAFF. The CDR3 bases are TGTGCCAGCAGATCGGGACATTTGAACACTGAAGCTTTCTTT.

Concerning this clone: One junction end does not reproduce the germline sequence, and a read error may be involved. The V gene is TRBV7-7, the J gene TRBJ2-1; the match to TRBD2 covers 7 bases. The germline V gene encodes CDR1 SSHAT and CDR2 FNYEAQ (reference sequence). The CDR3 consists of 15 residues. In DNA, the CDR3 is TGTGCTAGCAGCCCCAGCGGGGCATCCTACAATGAGCAGTTCTTC. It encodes CASSPSGASYNEQFF.

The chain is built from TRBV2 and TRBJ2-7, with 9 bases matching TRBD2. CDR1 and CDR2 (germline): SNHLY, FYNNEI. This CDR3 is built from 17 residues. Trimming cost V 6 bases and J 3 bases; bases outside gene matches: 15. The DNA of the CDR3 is TGTGCCAGCAGCCCGGCGGGGGGGCGTTTGATCGGCTACGAGCAGTACTTC. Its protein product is CASSPAGGRLIGYEQYF.

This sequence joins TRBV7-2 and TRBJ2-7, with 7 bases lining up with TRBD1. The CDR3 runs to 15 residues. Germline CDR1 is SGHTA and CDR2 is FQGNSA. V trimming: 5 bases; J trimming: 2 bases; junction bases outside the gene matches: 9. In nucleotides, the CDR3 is TGTGCCAGCAGCCTGAGTTTACAGGGGCCCTACGAGCAGTACTTC. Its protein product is CASSLSLQGPYEQYF. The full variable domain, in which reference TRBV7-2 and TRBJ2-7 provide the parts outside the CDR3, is GAGVSQSPSNKVTEKGKDVELRCDPISGHTALYWYRQSLGQGLEFLIYFQGNSAPDKSGLPSDRFSAERTGGSVSTLTIQRTQQEDSAVYLCASSLSLQGPYEQYFGPGTRLTVT.

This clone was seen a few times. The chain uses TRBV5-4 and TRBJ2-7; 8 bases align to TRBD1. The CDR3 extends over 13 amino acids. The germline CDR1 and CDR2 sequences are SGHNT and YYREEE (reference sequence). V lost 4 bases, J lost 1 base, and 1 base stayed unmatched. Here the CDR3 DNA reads TGTGCCAGCAGCCGGGACAGGTCCTACGAGCAGTACTTC. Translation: CASSRDRSYEQYF.